A single sample gave rise to the 16 T cell receptor beta chains below, sequenced in a study of cytomegalovirus exposure and HLA in healthy donors. The repertoire was sequenced with immunoSEQ multiplex PCR; TCRdb's copy has only in-frame clones and lacks some. The sample has hundreds of thousands of clones, roughly 84% seen once; the top ten hold 1.5% to 2.5%. Sequencing input: PBMCs. Receptors were obtained from a woman aged 18-29 years in good health and CMV-seropositive.

This sequence joins TRBV4-1 and TRBJ2-1; D possibly corresponds to TRBD2 (6 bases). The CDR3 contains 16 residues. Trimming left V 4 bases short and J 9 bases short, with 22 bases between. Germline V CDR1 and CDR2: MGHRA, YSYEKL. CDR3 sequence: CASSPVADQTRIEQFF. DNA of the CDR3: TGCGCCAGCAGCCCGGTAGCGGACCAAACGAGGATTGAGCAGTTCTTC.

This clone was detected only once. The chain joins TRBV27 to TRBJ1-5; weak D call: TRBD1 (5 bases). CDR1 is MNHEY, CDR2 SMNVEV, per germline (reference sequence). V was clipped by 2 bases and J by 2 bases, with 13 bases between them. CDR3 size: 16 residues. The CDR3, as DNA: TGTGCCAGCAGTTTAGGGAGGGGTGTCCGCAATCAGCCCCAGCATTTT. Its protein is CASSLGRGVRNQPQHF.

The gene calls are TRBV28 and TRBJ2-6; tentative D call: TRBD1 (7 bases). The CDR3 sequence is 14 residues long. Germline values: CDR1 MDHEN, CDR2 SYDVKM. V dropped 3 bases and J dropped 9 bases, with 12 bases sitting between them. CDR3 bases: TGTGCCAGCAGTTTGCGGAGGGGGCTCAACGTCCTGACTTTC. Translating gives CASSLRRGLNVLTF.

The V gene is TRBV29-1, the J gene TRBJ2-7; 7 bases are shared with TRBD1. The germline V gene encodes CDR1 SQVTM and CDR2 ANQGSEA. The CDR3 loop spans 13 amino acids. Unmatched junction bases numbered 8, after V lost 5 bases and J lost 4 bases. The CDR3 DNA follows: TGCAGCGTTTTGACAGGGTCCGTTTACGAGCAGTACTTC. Amino acids: CSVLTGSVYEQYF.

This sequence joins TRBV10-1 and TRBJ2-5, with D possibly matching TRBD2 (5 bases). Between the trimmed V and J ends, which lost 0 bases and 3 bases, there was a span of 5 bases. CDR1 is WNHNN and CDR2 is SYGVQD in the germline V gene (reference sequence). The CDR3 is 13 amino acids. The CDR3, as DNA: TGCGCCAGCAGTGAGTCGACTAAAGAGACCCAGTACTTC. As protein: CASSESTKETQYF.

The J gene is TRBJ2-7, the V gene TRBV5-6; 7 bases agree with TRBD1. CDR1 is SGHDT, CDR2 YYEEEE, per germline. The CDR3 spans 15 residues. J was trimmed by 6 bases and V by 1 base; bases with no gene match: 10. The CDR3 loop reads CASSLWRQGAGEQYF. DNA for the CDR3: TGTGCCAGCAGCTTGTGGCGACAGGGAGCAGGCGAGCAGTACTTC.

This rearrangement joins TRBV6-5 to TRBJ1-2; no clear D. Germline values: CDR1 MNHEY, CDR2 SVGAGI. V lost 6 bases, J lost 0 bases, and 14 bases lay in between. This CDR3 comprises 15 residues. The CDR3 region has the DNA TGTGCCAGCAGCACCGGGGTAATATCTAACTATGGCTACACCTTC. The encoded protein is CASSTGVISNYGYTF.

This clone has a single count. The rearrangement uses TRBV5-4 and TRBJ2-7, with 9 nucleotides matching TRBD1. Germline trimming cut 1 base from V and 5 bases from J; bases unmatched to any gene: 4. Germline CDR1 is SGHNT and CDR2 is YYREEE (reference sequence). CDR3 size: 14 residues. Here the CDR3 DNA reads TGTGCCAGCAGCTTGAGGGACAGGGCCCACGAGCAGTACTTC. Its protein product is CASSLRDRAHEQYF.

The V and J genes are TRBV5-4 and TRBJ2-1; tentatively, D is TRBD2 (5 bases). The CDR3 is 14 residues long. The V end lost 5 bases, the J end lost 5 bases, and 14 bases lay between the germline ends. Germline V gene lookup returns CDR1 SGHNT and CDR2 YYREEE (reference sequence). The CDR3: CASRLRGSHNEQFF. The CDR3 region has the DNA TGTGCCAGCAGACTTCGAGGGAGCCACAATGAGCAGTTCTTC.

The J gene is TRBJ2-1, the V gene TRBV6-1, with D possibly matching TRBD1 (5 bases). Germline V gene lookup returns CDR1 MNHNS and CDR2 SASEGT. V lost 7 bases, J lost 5 bases, and 15 bases lay in between. The CDR3 has 14 amino acids. The DNA of the CDR3 is TGTGCCAGCACCATAAGGGCAGGGCACAATGAGCAGTTCTTC. Protein product: CASTIRAGHNEQFF.

The chain links TRBV27 to TRBJ1-1; 8 bases line up with TRBD1. Germline assignment: CDR1 MNHEY and CDR2 SMNVEV (reference sequence). The CDR3 has 14 residues. With 7 bases clipped from V and 8 bases from J, the junction kept 12 bases outside the gene matches. CDR3 nucleotide sequence: TGTGCCAGCAAAGTCCAGGGGGCGGGACTGGAAGCTTTCTTT. Translating gives CASKVQGAGLEAFF.

V gene TRBV6-5 combines with J gene TRBJ1-1; TRBD1 matches at 7 bases. CDR3 length: 15 amino acids. V shed 5 bases, J shed 5 bases, and the junction held 11 bases outside the gene matches. Germline values: CDR1 MNHEY, CDR2 SVGAGI. DNA for the CDR3: TGTGCCAGCAGTCGACAGGGAAGGGGTGGGACTGAAGCTTTCTTT. It translates to CASSRQGRGGTEAFF.

V is TRBV19 and J is TRBJ2-1; 8 bases are shared with TRBD2. The ends lost 5 bases at V and 8 bases at J; junction bases unmatched: 14. CDR1 LNHDA and CDR2 SQIVND come from the germline V gene (reference sequence). The CDR3 spans 16 residues. The CDR3 loop reads CASSPLDREGIDEQFF. Written as DNA, the CDR3 is TGTGCCAGTAGTCCCCTCGACCGGGAGGGGATCGATGAGCAGTTCTTC.

The rearrangement links TRBV5-1 to TRBJ1-3, with D possibly being TRBD1 (5 bases). Between the trimmed V and J ends, which lost 0 bases and 2 bases, there was a span of 9 bases. The CDR3 runs to 15 residues. Germline CDR1 is SGHRS and CDR2 is YFSETQ. The CDR3 DNA sequence: TGCGCCAGCAGCTTGGATCCAGGGCCTGGAAACACCATATATTTT. Protein sequence: CASSLDPGPGNTIYF.

V gene TRBV30 combines with J gene TRBJ1-1; tentative D call: TRBD1 (6 bases). The germline CDR1 and CDR2 sequences are GTSNPN and SVGIG (reference sequence). V was shortened by 0 bases and J by 1 base, with 9 bases between the two germline ends. The CDR3 is 14 amino acids. Here the CDR3 reads CAWSVGGRNTEAFF. In nucleotides, the CDR3 is TGTGCCTGGAGTGTAGGGGGTAGGAACACTGAAGCTTTCTTT.

The chain uses TRBV6-1 and TRBJ2-1; D ambiguous. The CDR3 runs 16 residues. Trimming removed 2 bases from V and 7 bases from J, with 18 bases in between. From germline, CDR1 is MNHNS and CDR2 SASEGT. In nucleotides, the CDR3 is TGTGCCAGCAGTGAATCGATTGGCGGTCGATTGAATGAGCAGTTCTTC. Amino acids: CASSESIGGRLNEQFF.